A single sample gave rise to the 5 T cell receptor beta chains below, sequenced in a study of blood T cell repertoires in COVID-19. Sequencing used immunoSEQ multiplex PCR; TCRdb keeps in-frame clones, though not all of them. The sample shows about 490,000 clones, roughly 88% of them seen only once. The sample consisted of peripheral blood. The receptor source for this set is a human donor in a cohort sampled during active COVID-19.

The chain carries TRBV2 and TRBJ1-4; D unresolved. Germline values: CDR1 SNHLY, CDR2 FYNNEI. V gave up 4 bases and J gave up 10 bases, with 7 bases separating them. This CDR3 has 11 amino acids. CDR3 in DNA: TGTGCCAGCAGTGTACAGCTAAAACTGTTTTTT. Translation: CASSVQLKLFF. The full variable domain, its missing parts supplied by reference TRBV2 and TRBJ1-4, is EPEVTQTPSHQVTQMGQEVILRCVPISNHLYFYWYRQILGQKVEFLVSFYNNEISEKSEIFDDQFSVERPDGSNFTLKIRSTKLEDSAMYFCASSVQLKLFFGSGTQLSVL.

V gene TRBV11-3 combines with J gene TRBJ2-7, with TRBD1 matching 11 bases. Trimming cost V 5 bases and J 3 bases; bases outside gene matches: 3. This CDR3 is built from 14 residues. Germline CDR1 and CDR2: SGHNT and YENEEA. This CDR3 reads CASSQGTGGYEQYF. The CDR3 nucleotides read TGTGCCAGCAGCCAAGGGACAGGGGGCTACGAGCAGTACTTC.

V is TRBV7-2 and J is TRBJ2-1, with a weak D call TRBD1 (8 bases). Trimming stripped 6 bases from V and 9 bases from J, with 18 bases between. The CDR3 sequence is 14 residues long. From germline, CDR1 is SGHTA and CDR2 FQGNSA. Written as DNA, the CDR3 is TGTGCCAGCAGAATACACAGGGGGGGGAGTGAGCAGTTCTTC. This codes for CASRIHRGGSEQFF.

V usage is TRBV3-1 (or the pseudogene TRBV3-2) and J usage is TRBJ1-6; D possibly corresponds to TRBD1 (6 bases). Germline V CDR1 and CDR2: LGHDT, YNNKEL (reference sequence). The CDR3 extends over 15 amino acids. The ends were cut back, 0 bases at V and 10 bases at J, with 13 bases in the middle. CDR3 bases: TGTGCCAGCAGCCAAGAACACAGGGCGGAATCACCCCTCCACTTT. Translating gives CASSQEHRAESPLHF.

This rearrangement joins TRBV14 to TRBJ2-3, with D unresolved. CDR3 length: 14 amino acids. The V end was cut by 1 base, the J end by 3 bases, with 8 bases between. The germline V gene encodes CDR1 SGHDN and CDR2 FVKESK. The CDR3 DNA sequence: TGTGCCAGCAGCCAAGTAGTGTCGACAGATACGCAGTATTTT. This translates into CASSQVVSTDTQYF.